The 30 T cell receptor beta chains given below trace back to one sample, sequenced in a study of breast tumors, draining lymph nodes, adjacent tissues. TCRdb re-called the multiplex PCR reads with MiXCR, one entry per CDR3 protein. The top ten clones hold about 2.3% of a sample with around 130,000 distinct CDR3 sequences, around a third of them seen once. Breast cancer patients provided tissue from their axillary draining lymph nodes. The source material was axillary lymph node tissue. These receptors originate from a female donor with breast cancer. Some clones in this sample may be carry-over from other donors' samples.

The table lists this clonotype with many counts. V and J are TRBV20-1 and TRBJ1-2; 7 nucleotides align to TRBD1. This CDR3 has 11 residues. Germline values: CDR1 DFQATT, CDR2 SNEGSKA (reference sequence). With 6 bases clipped from V and 7 bases from J, the junction kept 5 bases outside the gene matches. For the CDR3, the DNA is TGCAGTGCAAACAGGGGTTTTGGCTACACCTTC. As protein: CSANRGFGYTF.

V usage is TRBV9 and J usage is TRBJ2-2; D gene ambiguous. V dropped 4 bases and J dropped 6 bases, with 7 bases sitting between them. The CDR3 is 12 residues long. Germline CDR1 is SGDLS and CDR2 is YYNGEE. The chain's CDR3 is CASSTTAGELFF. CDR3 DNA sequence: TGTGCCAGCAGCACAACGGCCGGGGAGCTGTTTTTT.

The chain carries TRBV18 and TRBJ2-7, with a weak D call TRBD1 (5 bases). Germline lookup yields CDR1 KGHSH and CDR2 LQKENI. The CDR3 loop spans 13 amino acids. Trimming removed 3 bases from V and 3 bases from J, with 9 bases in between. The CDR3 region has the DNA TGTGCCAGCTCACCGATAACAGGCTACGAGCAGTACTTC. Encoded protein: CASSPITGYEQYF.

This clonotype was counted at least ten times. The rearrangement uses TRBV2 and TRBJ1-6; 10 nucleotides line up with TRBD1. Looked up from germline, CDR1 is SNHLY and CDR2 is FYNNEI. The CDR3 runs 17 residues. After removal of 4 bases from V and 8 bases from J, the junction contained 11 bases not matched to a gene. CDR3 in DNA: TGTGCCAGCAGTGCCCAGGGACAGGGGCTAACCCATTCACCCCTCCACTTT. Its translation: CASSAQGQGLTHSPLHF.

This clonotype was recorded many times. The V gene is TRBV7-2, the J gene TRBJ2-2; TRBD1 agrees at 8 bases. In germline, CDR1 is SGHTA, CDR2 FQGNSA. V dropped 1 base and J dropped 1; count of bases not matched to a gene: 2. CDR3 length: 16 residues. As DNA, the CDR3 is TGTGCCAGCAGCTTAGGGACAGGGTGGAACACCGGGGAGCTGTTTTTT. It codes for CASSLGTGWNTGELFF. The full variable domain, with the rest looked up from reference TRBV7-2 and TRBJ2-2, is GAGVSQSPSNKVTEKGKDVELRCDPISGHTALYWYRQSLGQGLEFLIYFQGNSAPDKSGLPSDRFSAERTGGSVSTLTIQRTQQEDSAVYLCASSLGTGWNTGELFFGEGSRLTVL.

Details on this clonotype: Just one base apart from a much larger clone, this may be a read error. The CDR3 DNA follows: TGTGCCAGCAGTCGCGGCGGGACTAGCAGGCAGTACGTC. It specifies CASSRGGTSRQYV. The rearrangement links TRBV6-2 or TRBV6-3 to TRBJ2-7; 9 positions agree with TRBD2. J was trimmed by 9 bases and V by 5 bases; bases with no gene match: 8. This CDR3 region has 13 residues. Germline-derived CDR1 and CDR2 are MNHEY and SVGEGT.

There are many counts of this clonotype. V gene TRBV7-9 combines with J gene TRBJ1-5, with unresolved D. The CDR3 sequence is 14 residues long. Germline values: CDR1 SEHNR, CDR2 FQNEAQ (reference sequence). Trimming removed 5 bases at V and 2 bases at J, with 10 bases between. CDR3 sequence (DNA): TGTGCCAGCAGCCCGAGTACGGGCAATCAGCCCCAGCATTTT. Translated: CASSPSTGNQPQHF.

In this sample, this clonotype turned up many times. The CDR3 here is CASSSYSGGRVYEQFF. CDR3 nucleotide sequence: TGTGCCAGCAGCAGCTACAGCGGGGGTAGGGTCTATGAGCAGTTCTTC. This chain uses TRBV5-5 with TRBJ2-1; the match to TRBD2 covers 8 bases. Per the germline V gene, CDR1 is SGHKS and CDR2 is YYEKEE (reference sequence). Trimming at V came to 4 bases and at J to 8 bases, leaving 14 bases not matched to a gene. CDR3 length equals 16 residues.

Points on this clonotype: A read error may explain this, as a much larger clone is one base away. The chain has TRBV20-1 and TRBJ2-3, with 8 bases that match TRBD1. Germline CDR1 reads DFQATT; CDR2 reads SNEGSKA (reference sequence). The CDR3 is made up of 12 amino acids. CDR3 protein: CSATQGADTPYF. DNA for the CDR3: TGCAGTGCTACCCAGGGGGCAGATACGCCGTATTTT.

This clonotype was found once. V usage is TRBV6-6 and J usage is TRBJ2-7, with D possibly called TRBD1 or TRBD2 (5 bases each). The CDR3 consists of 13 residues. Trimming pared 4 bases from V and 6 bases from J, leaving 13 bases between. The germline V gene encodes CDR1 MNHNY and CDR2 SVGAGI (reference sequence). CDR3 loop: CASSSSGTVEQYV. The CDR3, as DNA: TGTGCCAGCAGTTCATCCGGGACGGTCGAGCAGTACGTC.

This clonotype has just a few counts. At one boundary the junction diverges from the germline segment, which might be a read error. The V gene is TRBV9, the J gene TRBJ1-1; the match to TRBD1 covers 7 bases. This CDR3 region has 16 residues. Germline V CDR1 and CDR2: SGDLS, YYNGEE. DNA of the CDR3: TGTGCCAGCAGCGTAGGATCCTACAGGGGTGGCACTGAAGCTCTCTTT. This translates into CASSVGSYRGGTEALF.

As for this clonotype: Germline is not matched at one junction end, which may reflect a read error. The chain couples TRBV7-3 to TRBJ2-6, with TRBD2 matching over 13 bases. The V gene's germline CDR1 is SGHTA and CDR2 FQGTGA. This CDR3 region has 19 residues. CDR3 protein: CASSPGLAGAGSGPNVLTF. CDR3 sequence (DNA): TGTGCCAGCAGCCCCGGACTAGCGGGGGCGGGCTCTGGGCCCAACGTCCTGACTTTC.

CDR3 region: CASSVRQGSETQYF. The CDR3 region has the DNA TGTGCCAGCAGTGTCCGACAGGGGTCCGAGACCCAGTACTTC. J is TRBJ2-5 and V is TRBV2; TRBD1 matches 8 bases. The germline gives CDR1 SNHLY, CDR2 FYNNEI. This CDR3 is 14 amino acids long. Trimming removed 4 bases from V and 5 bases from J; junction bases left unmatched: 6.

On this clonotype itself: The conserved phenylalanine or tryptophan is not found at the CDR3 terminus, so this likely reflects a read error. This sequence joins TRBV7-2 and TRBJ2-2; D is possibly TRBD1 (6 bases). Per germline, CDR1 SGHTA and CDR2 FQGNSA. The CDR3 spans 17 residues. This chain's CDR3 is CANSLAGQGTFTGELFL. The DNA for the CDR3 is TGTGCCAACAGCTTAGCAGGCCAGGGGACGTTTACCGGGGAGCTGTTTTTG.

This clonotype was detected ten times or more. The rearrangement joins TRBV12-3 or TRBV12-4 to TRBJ2-7, with D uncertain. The ends were cut back, 5 bases at V and 6 bases at J, with 8 bases in the middle. The CDR3 runs 11 residues. CDR3 coding DNA: TGTGCCAGCAGTCCACACAGCGAGCAGTACTTC. Protein: CASSPHSEQYF.

This clonotype has a single count. A much larger clone differs by one base, so this may be a read error. This chain connects TRBV18 to TRBJ1-3; D is unresolved. Germline loops: CDR1 KGHSH, CDR2 LQKENI. This CDR3 has 16 amino acids. The CDR3, as DNA: TGTGCCAGCTCACCTGCGGGCCCTATCTCTGGAAGCACCATATATTTT. It codes for CASSPAGPISGSTIYF.

There are many counts of this clonotype. V and J are TRBV24-1 and TRBJ2-2, with TRBD1 matching 10 bases. The CDR3 runs 16 residues. Germline trimming cut 5 bases from V and 6 bases from J; bases unmatched to any gene: 8. Germline lookup yields CDR1 KGHDR and CDR2 SFDVKD. The CDR3 DNA reads as TGTGCCACCAGTGGAAACCGGGACAGGGGATCCGGGGAGCTGTTTTTT. Translated: CATSGNRDRGSGELFF.

The rearrangement links TRBV19 to TRBJ1-5, with TRBD1 as a possible D gene (6 bases). Trimming took off 6 bases at V and 5 bases at J, with 14 bases between the two ends. In germline, CDR1 is LNHDA, CDR2 SQIVND (reference sequence). This CDR3 comprises 14 residues. CDR3 bases: TGTGCCAGTAGAGAACAGGGTACCTATCAGCCCCAGCATTTT. It translates to CASREQGTYQPQHF.

In regard to this clonotype: An end of the junction does not agree with germline; a read error may underlie this. The chain carries TRBV4-2 and TRBJ2-5, with D hard to call. Germline lookup yields CDR1 LGHNA and CDR2 YNFKEQ. CDR3 length: 15 residues. DNA of the CDR3: TGTGCCAGCAGCCAAGAGACCACAGTCTTAGAGACCCGGTACTTC. It codes for CASSQETTVLETRYF.

This clonotype was seen repeatedly, ten times or more. This chain links TRBV30 with TRBJ2-7; 8 bases are shared with TRBD1. With V trimmed by 0 bases and J by 4 bases, 2 bases remained unmatched. Germline V CDR1 and CDR2: GTSNPN, SVGIG (reference sequence). The CDR3 sequence is 13 residues long. The CDR3 loop reads CAWSVGQGYEQYV. As DNA, the CDR3 is TGTGCCTGGAGTGTAGGACAGGGATACGAGCAGTACGTC.

This clonotype was counted many times. J is TRBJ2-5 and V is TRBV12-3 or TRBV12-4; perhaps D is TRBD1 or TRBD2 (7 bases each). The CDR3 has 14 residues. V dropped 3 bases and J dropped 9 bases, with 17 bases sitting between them. The DNA of the CDR3 is TGTGCCAGCAGTTTCAGGGGGGGGGGCAGGGCCCAGTACTTC. Its translation is CASSFRGGGRAQYF.

This clonotype was seen just once. CDR3 in amino acids: CASSALGTNSPLHF. The CDR3 nucleotides read TGTGCCAGCAGTGCGCTCGGCACCAATTCACCCCTCCACTTT. This chain connects TRBV2 to TRBJ1-6; D gene ambiguous. The CDR3 is 14 residues long. The germline V gene has CDR1 SNHLY and CDR2 FYNNEI. The V gene lost 4 bases and the J gene lost 7 bases, with 11 bases spanning the gap.

The chain is built from TRBV24-1 and TRBJ2-5; the D gene is possibly TRBD1 (6 bases). CDR1 is KGHDR, CDR2 SFDVKD, per germline. Trimming stripped 4 bases from V and 2 bases from J, with 10 bases between. The CDR3 is made up of 14 amino acids. The chain's CDR3 is CATSEGGKQETQYF. CDR3 nucleotides: TGTGCCACCAGTGAAGGGGGAAAGCAAGAGACCCAGTACTTC.

This clonotype was detected many times. V gene TRBV6-5 combines with J gene TRBJ2-5, with 8 bases matching TRBD2. The CDR3 consists of 17 residues. V was pared by 6 bases and J by 6 bases, with 18 bases of the junction left unmatched. CDR1 and CDR2 from the germline V gene are MNHEY and SVGAGI. The chain's CDR3 is CASSLDWSGGLKQTQYF. CDR3 bases: TGTGCCAGCAGCCTAGATTGGAGCGGGGGCCTAAAACAGACCCAGTACTTC.

This clonotype was counted many times. V and J are TRBV6-1 and TRBJ1-3; a weak D match, TRBD1 (5 bases). Trimming removed 3 bases from V and 2 bases from J, with 11 bases in between. CDR1 MNHNS and CDR2 SASEGT come from the germline V gene. The CDR3 extends over 15 amino acids. Here the CDR3 DNA reads TGTGCCAGCAGTGATCACAGGCCCCCTGGAAACACCATATATTTT. Translation gives CASSDHRPPGNTIYF.

The chain employs TRBV7-8 and TRBJ2-2; TRBD1 or TRBD2 may be the D gene (6 bases each). CDR3 length: 16 amino acids. From germline, CDR1 is SGHVS and CDR2 FQNEAQ. Trimming cost V 1 base and J 1 base, with 10 bases left between them. The chain's CDR3 is CASSLGGGRNTGELFF. The CDR3 bases are TGTGCCAGCAGCTTAGGTGGGGGGCGGAACACCGGGGAGCTGTTTTTT. Based on the CDR3 plus reference TRBV7-8 and TRBJ2-2, the full variable domain is GAGVSQSPRYKVAKRGQDVALRCDPISGHVSLFWYQQALGQGPEFLTYFQNEAQLDKSGLPSDRFFAERPEGSVSTLKIQRTQQEDSAVYLCASSLGGGRNTGELFFGEGSRLTVL.

This clonotype was detected many times. The chain carries TRBV18 and TRBJ2-7; 12 nucleotides align to TRBD1. The V segment lost 3 bases and the J segment 4 bases; nucleotides outside the gene matches: 4. The CDR3 loop spans 15 amino acids. Germline V gene sequence: CDR1 KGHSH, CDR2 LQKENI. CDR3 region: CASSPGTGGQYEQYF. The CDR3 DNA follows: TGTGCCAGCTCACCTGGGACAGGGGGCCAGTACGAGCAGTACTTC. Full variable domain (outside the CDR3, taken from reference TRBV18 and TRBJ2-7): NAGVMQNPRHLVRRRGQEARLRCSPMKGHSHVYWYRQLPEEGLKFMVYLQKENIIDESGMPKERFSAEFPKEGPSILRIQQVVRGDSAAYFCASSPGTGGQYEQYFGPGTRLTVT.

As to this clonotype: Sequence at one end of the junction differs from germline and may be a read error. This chain connects TRBV19 to TRBJ1-6; 8 nucleotides line up with TRBD1. There are 17 residues in the CDR3. Germline CDR1 LNHDA, CDR2 SQIVND (reference sequence). The chain's CDR3 is CASSLRQGLRYNSPLPF. The DNA of the CDR3 is TGTGCCAGTAGCCTCCGACAGGGGCTCCGCTATAATTCACCCCTCCCCTTT. Full variable domain (outside the CDR3, taken from reference TRBV19 and TRBJ1-6): DGGITQSPKYLFRKEGQNVTLSCEQNLNHDAMYWYRQDPGQGLRLIYYSQIVNDFQKGDIAEGYSVSREKKESFPLTVTSAQKNPTAFYLCASSLRQGLRYNSPLPFGNGTRLTVT.

This clonotype was seen many times. V usage is TRBV5-1 and J usage is TRBJ1-3, with TRBD1 identical over 7 bases. V gave up 4 bases and J gave up 4 bases; unmatched junction bases: 5. Germline V gene lookup returns CDR1 SGHRS and CDR2 YFSETQ. This CDR3 is 14 amino acids long. The chain's CDR3 is CASSRGTEGNTIYF. CDR3 in DNA: TGCGCCAGCAGCCGGGGGACAGAAGGAAACACCATATATTTT.

This clonotype showed up many times. The rearrangement joins TRBV6-2 or TRBV6-3 to TRBJ1-6; 7 bases map to TRBD1. J gave up 2 bases and V 5 bases, and 3 bases lay outside the gene matches. The germline V gene encodes CDR1 MNHEY and CDR2 SVGEGT. The CDR3 spans 15 residues. The CDR3 reads CASSKQGTYNSPLHF. CDR3 nucleotides: TGTGCCAGCAGTAAACAGGGGACCTATAATTCACCCCTCCACTTT.